This is a list of T cell receptor beta chains from one sample in a study of T-cell reconstitution after alpha-beta-depleted transplantation in children. TCRdb re-analysed the PCR reads in MiXCR, keeping a single row per CDR3 protein. Of over 400,000 distinct CDR3 sequences in the sample, approximately 12% were seen once. The sequencing used PBMCs from the stem cell graft donor, collected from the stem cell graft. The receptors here all came from a human donor who donated a stem cell graft to a child with combined immunodeficiency. Each CDR3 is given with its conserved first and last residue. The order of the fields is D gene, clone size, V gene, J gene, CDR3 protein, CDR3 DNA. A D gene is named only where the DNA matches it firmly. The listing skips clone size in some rows; elsewhere it reads once, few, many or a size class.

>-|few|TRBV24-1|TRBJ2-1
CATSDSHSIYNEQFF
TGTGCCACCAGTGACTCACACTCTATCTACAATGAGCAGTTCTTC
>-|-|TRBV12-3/TRBV12-4|TRBJ1-5
CASSLAGHGNQPQHF
TGTGCCAGCAGTTTAGCGGGGCACGGCAATCAGCCCCAGCATTTT
>-|few|TRBV12-3/TRBV12-4|TRBJ1-5
CASSLDPSWPQHF
TGTGCCAGCAGTTTAGACCCATCTTGGCCCCAGCATTTT
>-|many|TRBV6-5|TRBJ2-5
CASSPRQTEGETQYF
TGTGCCAGCAGTCCCCGACAGACAGAGGGGGAGACCCAGTACTTC
>TRBD2|many|TRBV6-1|TRBJ2-7
CASSRGGPYEQYF
TGTGCCAGCAGCCGGGGGGGCCCCTACGAGCAGTACTTC
>TRBD2|-|TRBV2|TRBJ2-1
CASRDKLAGLGNEQFF
TGTGCCAGCAGAGACAAACTAGCGGGACTGGGTAATGAGCAGTTCTTC
>TRBD1|-|TRBV7-9|TRBJ2-5
CASSLPPGQIQGTQYF
TGTGCCAGCAGCTTACCTCCGGGACAGATCCAAGGGACCCAGTACTTC
>TRBD2|few|TRBV30|TRBJ2-1
CAWSVWGPWTSGSDEQFF
TGTGCCTGGAGTGTATGGGGGCCCTGGACTAGCGGGAGCGATGAGCAGTTCTTC
>TRBD2|many|TRBV12-3/TRBV12-4|TRBJ2-1
CASTKETSGGNEQFF
TGTGCCAGCACCAAGGAGACTAGCGGGGGCAATGAGCAGTTCTTC
>TRBD2|many|TRBV25-1|TRBJ2-7
CASSEGTSGSYEQYF
TGTGCCAGCAGTGAGGGGACTAGCGGGAGTTACGAGCAGTACTTC
>TRBD2|few|TRBV6-2/TRBV6-3|TRBJ2-1
CASKPGLSYNEQFF
TGTGCCAGCAAACCGGGACTAAGCTACAATGAGCAGTTCTTC
>TRBD2|-|TRBV5-6|TRBJ2-5
CASSLGNWGGETQYF
TGTGCCAGCAGCTTGGGAAATTGGGGAGGGGAGACCCAGTACTTC
>-|many|TRBV7-9|TRBJ2-7
CASSLQSSYEQYF
TGTGCCAGCAGCTTACAGAGCTCCTACGAGCAGTACTTC
>-|-|TRBV5-1|TRBJ2-1
CASHGQTDEQFF
TGCGCCAGCCACGGACAAACGGATGAGCAGTTCTTC
>TRBD1|few|TRBV6-5|TRBJ1-1
CASSYNRDRGPEAFF
TGTGCCAGCAGTTACAACCGGGACAGGGGGCCTGAAGCTTTCTTT
>-|-|TRBV24-1|TRBJ2-1
CATSITWDNEQFF
TGTGCCACCAGTATCACATGGGACAATGAGCAGTTCTTC
>-|many|TRBV7-3|TRBJ1-6
CASSLGYNSPLHF
TGTGCCAGCAGCTTAGGCTATAATTCACCCCTCCACTTT
>TRBD1|few|TRBV5-1|TRBJ2-1
CASSLYWDSRTAEQFF
TGCGCCAGCAGCTTGTATTGGGACAGCCGCACGGCTGAGCAGTTCTTC
>TRBD1|few|TRBV5-1|TRBJ2-7
CASTRDRDHEQYF
TGCGCCAGCACCCGTGACAGGGACCACGAGCAGTACTTC
>-|few|TRBV18|TRBJ2-7
CASSQSSPDIPWEQYF
TGTGCCAGCTCACAATCTAGTCCGGATATACCTTGGGAGCAGTACTTC
>-|-|TRBV6-1|TRBJ1-2
CASSEARGGPVVLYYGYTF
TGTGCCAGCAGTGAAGCTAGAGGCGGTCCCGTAGTCCTATACTATGGCTACACCTTC
>-|many|TRBV5-1|TRBJ2-3
CASSLRSGREADTQYF
TGCGCCAGCAGCTTACGATCAGGGAGAGAGGCAGATACGCAGTATTTT
>TRBD2|many|TRBV12-3/TRBV12-4|TRBJ2-7
CASSSPPSGVNEQYF
TGTGCCAGCAGTTCCCCCCCTAGCGGGGTGAACGAGCAGTACTTC
>-|many|TRBV27|TRBJ1-2
CASSLLIGGTIANYGYTF
TGTGCCAGCAGTTTACTGATCGGCGGGACTATTGCTAACTATGGCTACACCTTC
>TRBD2|few|TRBV24-1|TRBJ2-7
CATSDYNAGVHEQYF
TGTGCCACCAGTGATTATAACGCGGGAGTTCACGAGCAGTACTTC
>-|-|TRBV29-1|TRBJ1-1
CSVTPVLTEAFF
TGCAGCGTTACCCCGGTGCTCACTGAAGCTTTCTTT
>TRBD1|many|TRBV6-5|TRBJ1-4
CASRRTGGSNEKLFF
TGTGCCAGCAGACGCACAGGGGGAAGTAATGAAAAACTGTTTTTT
>-|-|TRBV7-2|TRBJ2-3
CASTWQRGSTDTQYF
TGTGCCAGCACCTGGCAGAGGGGCTCCACAGATACGCAGTATTTT
>TRBD1|-|TRBV18|TRBJ1-4
CASSLRTGGYEKLFF
TGTGCCAGCTCCCTACGGACAGGGGGGTATGAAAAACTGTTTTTT
>-|many|TRBV6-1|TRBJ2-1
CASSLRGEYNEQFF
TGTGCCAGCAGTCTTCGCGGGGAGTACAATGAGCAGTTCTTC
>TRBD1|many|TRBV20-1|TRBJ2-5
CSAPETGVKTQYF
TGCAGTGCTCCTGAGACAGGGGTGAAGACCCAGTACTTC
>TRBD1|many|TRBV10-3|TRBJ1-6
CAISGQANNSPLHF
TGTGCCATCAGCGGACAGGCAAATAATTCACCCCTCCACTTT
>-|many|TRBV29-1|TRBJ1-1
CSVDVSMNTEAFF
TGCAGCGTTGACGTCAGTATGAACACTGAAGCTTTCTTT
>-|few|TRBV7-3|TRBJ2-1
CASSPSPGATYNEQFF
TGTGCCAGCAGCCCCAGCCCAGGGGCCACCTACAATGAGCAGTTCTTC
>-|many|TRBV10-3|TRBJ2-1
CAISESIGGNPYNEQFF
TGTGCCATCAGTGAGTCGATCGGCGGTAACCCCTACAATGAGCAGTTCTTC
>-|-|TRBV7-2|TRBJ2-1
CASSFKRVGYNEQFF
TGTGCCAGCAGCTTTAAGAGAGTTGGCTACAATGAGCAGTTCTTC
>-|-|TRBV7-6|TRBJ2-2
CASSLVAGFITGELFF
TGTGCCAGCAGCTTAGTTGCTGGGTTCATCACCGGGGAGCTGTTTTTT
>TRBD1|few|TRBV29-1|TRBJ1-4
CSALRDRGGDEKLFF
TGCAGCGCTCTCCGGGACAGGGGAGGGGATGAAAAACTGTTTTTT
>-|-|TRBV2|TRBJ1-5
CASSSRTLGNQPQHF
TGTGCCAGCAGCTCAAGGACATTGGGCAATCAGCCCCAGCATTTT
>TRBD2|-|TRBV7-8|TRBJ2-3
CASSYPGTSSTDTQYF
TGTGCCAGCAGCTACCCCGGGACTAGCAGCACAGATACGCAGTATTTT
>TRBD2|-|TRBV7-8|TRBJ2-1
CASSFFGREGLNEQFF
TGTGCCAGCAGCTTTTTTGGGCGGGAGGGCCTCAATGAGCAGTTCTTC
>-|few|TRBV4-3|TRBJ2-7
CASSLRWFGELPIEQYF
TGCGCCAGCAGCCTAAGATGGTTCGGCGAGCTTCCTATCGAGCAGTACTTC
>-|-|TRBV12-3/TRBV12-4|TRBJ2-2
CASRYRGGTGELFF
TGTGCCAGCAGATACAGGGGGGGCACCGGGGAGCTGTTTTTT